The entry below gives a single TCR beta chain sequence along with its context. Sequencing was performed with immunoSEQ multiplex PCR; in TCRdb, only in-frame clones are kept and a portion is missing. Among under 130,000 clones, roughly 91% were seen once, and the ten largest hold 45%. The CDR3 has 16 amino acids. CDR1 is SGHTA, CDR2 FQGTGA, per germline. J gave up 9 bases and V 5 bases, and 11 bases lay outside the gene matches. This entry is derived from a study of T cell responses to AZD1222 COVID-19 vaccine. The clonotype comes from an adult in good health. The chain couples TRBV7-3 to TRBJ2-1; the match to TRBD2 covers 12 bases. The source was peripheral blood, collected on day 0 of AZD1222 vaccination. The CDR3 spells CASSLWTSGNLTEQFF. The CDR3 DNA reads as TGTGCCAGCAGCCTTTGGACTAGCGGGAACCTCACTGAGCAGTTCTTC.